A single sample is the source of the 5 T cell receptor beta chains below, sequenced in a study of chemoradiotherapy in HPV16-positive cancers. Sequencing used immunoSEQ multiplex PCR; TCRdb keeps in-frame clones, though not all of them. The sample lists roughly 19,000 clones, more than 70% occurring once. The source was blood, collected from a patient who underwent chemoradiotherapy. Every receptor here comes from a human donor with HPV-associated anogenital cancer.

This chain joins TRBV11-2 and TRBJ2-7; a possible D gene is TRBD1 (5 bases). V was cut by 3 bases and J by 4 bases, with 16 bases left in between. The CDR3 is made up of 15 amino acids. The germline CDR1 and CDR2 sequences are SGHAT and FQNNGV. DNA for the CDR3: TGTGCCAGCAGCTTGGGTCCGGACACTTCATACGAGCAGTACTTC. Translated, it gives CASSLGPDTSYEQYF.

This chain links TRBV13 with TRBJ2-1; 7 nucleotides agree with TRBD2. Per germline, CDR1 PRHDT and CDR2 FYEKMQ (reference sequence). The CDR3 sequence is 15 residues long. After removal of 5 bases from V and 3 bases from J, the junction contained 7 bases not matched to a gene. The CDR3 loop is CASSRASGGYNEQFF. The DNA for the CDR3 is TGTGCCAGCAGCAGAGCCTCGGGGGGCTACAATGAGCAGTTCTTC.

The CDR3 spells CASSIYRGLGYF. CDR3 nucleotide sequence: TGTGCCAGCAGCATATACAGGGGGTTGGGGTACTTC. The chain carries TRBV21-1 and TRBJ2-4; the table assigns TRBD1, which was not confirmed against the DNA. TRBV21-1 is assigned pseudogene status. CDR3 length: 12 residues.

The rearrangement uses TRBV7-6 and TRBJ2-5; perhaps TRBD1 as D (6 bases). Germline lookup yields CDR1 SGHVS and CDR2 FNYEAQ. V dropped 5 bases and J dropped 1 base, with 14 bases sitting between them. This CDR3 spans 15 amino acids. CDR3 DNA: TGTGCCAGCAGCCCTGCCGGCAGGGGCCAAGAGACCCAGTACTTC. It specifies CASSPAGRGQETQYF.

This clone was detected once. The CDR3 sequence is CAIRTGGLNTEAFF. The CDR3 region has the DNA TGTGCCATCAGGACAGGGGGTTTGAACACTGAAGCTTTCTTT. The chain employs TRBV6-5 and TRBJ1-1; 10 nucleotides match TRBD1. Trimming removed 10 bases from V and 0 bases from J; junction bases left unmatched: 5. The germline V gene has CDR1 MNHEY and CDR2 SVGAGI. CDR3 length equals 14 residues.